This T cell receptor (beta chain) was found in a study of cytomegalovirus exposure and HLA in healthy donors. CDR1 and CDR2 (germline): SGHTA, FQGNSA. With 4 bases removed from V and 4 bases from J, the gap between germline ends came to 17 bases. This CDR3 has 16 residues. This clone was counted a few times. This PCR relied on a set of 60 Vbeta primers and 13 Jbeta primers. This table comes from immunoSEQ multiplex PCR, and its TCRdb copy is limited to in-frame clones, with some not included. The sample consists of 88,000 or so clones, over 60% of them appearing once. The material sequenced was PBMCs. This chain links TRBV7-2 with TRBJ1-5; weak D call: TRBD1 (6 bases). This TCR was sampled from a male donor in good health and CMV-seropositive. The CDR3 DNA reads TGTGCCAGCAGCTCCAGCAGGGGCAGATTAAATCAGCCCCAGCATTTT. Translation: CASSSSRGRLNQPQHF.